Listed below are T cell receptor beta chains from one sample, sequenced in a study of cytomegalovirus exposure and HLA in healthy donors. Generated by immunoSEQ multiplex PCR, the TCRdb table keeps only in-frame clones and is missing some. Of under 200,000 clones listed, over 70% are singletons. The sequenced sample consisted of PBMCs. The receptors derive from a woman in her forties or fifties in good health and CMV-seropositive. The CDR3 runs from the conserved cysteine through the conserved F or W. The order of the fields is CDR3 DNA, CDR3 protein, V gene, J gene, D gene. D genes are given only for firm matches.

TGCAGCGTTGGGACAGCTACCTCCTACGAGCAGTACTTC	CSVGTATSYEQYF	TRBV29-1	TRBJ2-7	NA
TGTGCCAGCAGCCAGTCTATAGGGGATCTCGAGACACCCCTCCACTTT	CASSQSIGDLETPLHF	TRBV14	TRBJ1-6	NA
TGTGCCAGCAGCTTAGAACGGGGTGCGACCGGGGAGCTGTTTTTT	CASSLERGATGELFF	TRBV11-2	TRBJ2-2	NA
TGTGCCAGCAGCCAAGATAAGGCGGCGGGAGCAGCTGGGGAGCTGTTTTTT	CASSQDKAAGAAGELFF	TRBV4-2	TRBJ2-2	TRBD2
TGTGCCAGCGAATCTCAGACGAGGGTGCATGGCTACACCTTC	CASESQTRVHGYTF	TRBV2	TRBJ1-2	NA
TGTGCCAGCAGAGGACTCCTAGCTAACTATGGCTACACCTTC	CASRGLLANYGYTF	TRBV6-1	TRBJ1-2	NA
TGTGCCAGCTCACCTTCGACAAATAATGAGCAGTTCTTC	CASSPSTNNEQFF	TRBV18	TRBJ2-1	NA
TGTGCCACCAGCAGAGATCTAACTAGCGGCCAAGAGACCCAGTACTTC	CATSRDLTSGQETQYF	TRBV15	TRBJ2-5	TRBD2
TGTGCCAGCAGCCCTGACAATGCCTATGGCTACACCTTC	CASSPDNAYGYTF	TRBV9	TRBJ1-2	NA
TGTGCCAGCAGCTTAGTAGGGGCAGCCGGGGAGCTGTTTTTT	CASSLVGAAGELFF	TRBV7-8	TRBJ2-2	NA
TGTGCCAGCAGTTTAGGACAGCACAATCAGCCCCAGCATTTT	CASSLGQHNQPQHF	TRBV28	TRBJ1-5	NA
TGCGCCAGCAGCCAAGACCCTAGCGGGGTCTACGAGCAGTACTTC	CASSQDPSGVYEQYF	TRBV4-3	TRBJ2-7	TRBD2
TGCGCCAGCAGCTTGGGGTCCACTGGTGAGCAGTTCTTC	CASSLGSTGEQFF	TRBV5-1	TRBJ2-1	NA
TGTGCCAGCAGCCCCGGCCAGGGGGGCTATGGCTACACCTTC	CASSPGQGGYGYTF	TRBV7-8	TRBJ1-2	TRBD1
TGTGCCAGCAGTTACTCGGGGCACCAGGGGAATCAGCCCCAGCATTTT	CASSYSGHQGNQPQHF	TRBV6-5	TRBJ1-5	NA
TGTGCCAGCAGCCAAGATTTAATGACTTATACGCAGTATTTT	CASSQDLMTYTQYF	TRBV4-2	TRBJ2-3	NA
TGTGCCAGCAGCTTAGGGTTAAGATTCCGGGGCACAGATACGCAGTATTTT	CASSLGLRFRGTDTQYF	TRBV11-3	TRBJ2-3	NA
TGTGCCAGCAATTCCGAGGGCAGATCCTACGAGCAGTACTTC	CASNSEGRSYEQYF	TRBV6-1	TRBJ2-7	NA
TGTGCCAGCTCACCGGAGCAGGGGGGAGGAACTGAAGCTTTCTTT	CASSPEQGGGTEAFF	TRBV18	TRBJ1-1	TRBD1